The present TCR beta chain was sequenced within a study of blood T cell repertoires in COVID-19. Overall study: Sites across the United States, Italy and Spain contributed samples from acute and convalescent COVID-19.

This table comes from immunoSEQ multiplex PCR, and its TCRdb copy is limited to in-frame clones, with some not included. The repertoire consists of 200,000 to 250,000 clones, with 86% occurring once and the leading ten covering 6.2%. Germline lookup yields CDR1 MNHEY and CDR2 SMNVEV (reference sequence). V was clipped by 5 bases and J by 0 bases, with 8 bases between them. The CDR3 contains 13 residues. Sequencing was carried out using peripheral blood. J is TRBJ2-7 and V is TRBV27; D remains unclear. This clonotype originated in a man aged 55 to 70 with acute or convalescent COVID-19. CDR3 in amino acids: CASSLYSSYEQYF. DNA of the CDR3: TGTGCCAGCAGTCTATATAGCTCCTACGAGCAGTACTTC.